These 12 T cell receptor beta chains were all obtained from the same sample, sequenced in a study of blood T cell repertoires in COVID-19. Profiled with immunoSEQ multiplex PCR; TCRdb holds only in-frame clones, not every one. Of tens of thousands of clones listed, just over 85% are singletons. Source material: peripheral blood. These TCRs come from a human donor in a cohort sampled during active COVID-19.

CDR3 in DNA: TGTGCCAGCAGCTTAGTAGGCGGGCCCAGCACAGATACGCAGTATTTT. It is translated as CASSLVGGPSTDTQYF. This rearrangement joins TRBV7-2 to TRBJ2-3; D may be TRBD2 (5 bases). Germline CDR1 reads SGHTA; CDR2 reads FQGNSA. The CDR3 has 16 residues. V lost 1 base and J 0 bases, leaving 11 bases between the germline ends.

The CDR3 protein is CASSSLMGTVNEQFF. The CDR3 DNA reads as TGTGCCAGCAGCAGTCTCATGGGGACTGTCAATGAGCAGTTCTTC. This chain uses TRBV3-1 (or the pseudogene TRBV3-2) with TRBJ2-1; a possible D gene is TRBD2 (6 bases). CDR1 and CDR2 from the germline V gene are LGHDT and YNNKEL (reference sequence). The CDR3 is made up of 15 amino acids. Deletions cut 5 bases from V and 6 bases from J, with 17 bases between.

The chain has TRBV29-1 and TRBJ1-3; D unclear. The CDR3 totals 13 residues. Looked up from germline, CDR1 is SQVTM and CDR2 is ANQGSEA. The V end was cut by 3 bases, the J end by 9 bases, with 15 bases between. DNA for the CDR3: TGCAGCGTTGACGGAGGCCTAACGGGCACCATATATTTT. Residues: CSVDGGLTGTIYF.

This clone was observed a handful of times. The J gene is TRBJ1-1, the V gene TRBV19, with D unclear. Trimming pared 6 bases from V and 2 bases from J, leaving 13 bases between. CDR1 and CDR2 from the germline V gene are LNHDA and SQIVND (reference sequence). The CDR3 is 14 amino acids. In nucleotides, the CDR3 is TGTGCCAGTAGGCTCCTGGAGGTCAACACTGAAGCTTTCTTT. Translated: CASRLLEVNTEAFF.

This chain joins TRBV5-1 and TRBJ1-1, with D possibly being TRBD1 (5 bases). The CDR3 spans 13 residues. Germline-derived CDR1 and CDR2 are SGHRS and YFSETQ. V was cut by 0 bases and J by 6 bases, with 9 bases left in between. The CDR3 loop reads CASSLEGLAEAFF. CDR3 coding DNA: TGCGCCAGCAGCTTGGAGGGGCTTGCTGAAGCTTTCTTT.

CDR3 nucleotides: TGTGCCTGGACTACTAATTCACCCCTCCACTTT. Protein: CAWTTNSPLHF. V usage is TRBV30 and J usage is TRBJ1-6, with D unresolved. The CDR3 sequence is 11 residues long. With 4 bases removed from V and 6 bases from J, the gap between germline ends came to 4 bases. Germline-derived CDR1 and CDR2 are GTSNPN and SVGIG (reference sequence). Full variable domain (rest looked up from reference TRBV30 and TRBJ1-6): SQTIHQWPATLVQPVGSPLSLECTVEGTSNPNLYWYRQAAGRGLQLLFYSVGIGQISSEVPQNLSASRPQDRQFILSSKKLLLSDSGFYLCAWTTNSPLHFGNGTRLTVT.

CDR3 residues: CASSPLDRVYQETQYF. CDR3 sequence (DNA): TGTGCCAGCTCACCACTGGACAGGGTGTACCAAGAGACCCAGTACTTC. The gene calls are TRBV18 and TRBJ2-5, with 8 bases fitting TRBD1. Trimming removed 1 base from V and 0 bases from J; junction bases left unmatched: 4. The CDR3 covers 16 residues. Germline CDR1 and CDR2: KGHSH and LQKENI.

The rearrangement links TRBV7-2 to TRBJ2-4, with D perhaps TRBD2 (5 bases). The V gene lost 5 bases and the J gene lost 12 bases, with 17 bases spanning the gap. Per germline, CDR1 SGHTA and CDR2 FQGNSA. The CDR3 is 13 amino acids. The DNA for the CDR3 is TGTGCCAGCAGCGCAGCGGCAGTCAAGGATCAGTACTTC. Translating it yields CASSAAAVKDQYF.

The chain is built from TRBV12-3 or TRBV12-4 and TRBJ2-1, with 7 bases aligning to TRBD1. The J segment lost 7 bases and the V segment lost 8 bases, leaving 8 bases of the junction unmatched. This CDR3 contains 13 residues. The CDR3 loop is CASRDSDSNEQFF. The CDR3 DNA sequence: TGTGCCAGCCGGGACAGCGATTCGAATGAGCAGTTCTTC.

J is TRBJ1-1 and V is TRBV19, with 8 bases that match TRBD1. The CDR3 contains 14 residues. The trim removed 2 bases at V and 1 base at J, leaving 0 bases unmatched. CDR1 is LNHDA, CDR2 SQIVND, per germline (reference sequence). The DNA of the CDR3 is TGTGCCAGTAGTATAACAGGGGGGAACACTGAAGCTTTCTTT. Amino acid sequence: CASSITGGNTEAFF.

The V gene is TRBV2, the J gene TRBJ2-7; 10 bases are shared with TRBD2. J lost 2 bases, V lost 5 bases, and 6 bases had no gene match. The length of the CDR3 is 15 residues. Per germline, CDR1 SNHLY and CDR2 FYNNEI. The CDR3 sequence is CASSFPAGGTYEQYF. The CDR3 DNA sequence: TGTGCCAGCAGTTTCCCAGCGGGAGGGACCTACGAGCAGTACTTC. Combining the CDR3 with reference TRBV2 and TRBJ2-7 gives the whole variable domain EPEVTQTPSHQVTQMGQEVILRCVPISNHLYFYWYRQILGQKVEFLVSFYNNEISEKSEIFDDQFSVERPDGSNFTLKIRSTKLEDSAMYFCASSFPAGGTYEQYFGPGTRLTVT.

V and J are TRBV6-1 and TRBJ1-5; D uncertain. The CDR3 extends over 14 amino acids. Germline-derived CDR1 and CDR2 are MNHNS and SASEGT. Between the trimmed V and J ends, which lost 0 bases and 7 bases, there was a span of 10 bases. The CDR3 sequence is CASSEAQSRQPQHF. The CDR3 DNA reads TGTGCCAGCAGTGAAGCCCAATCGAGGCAGCCCCAGCATTTT.